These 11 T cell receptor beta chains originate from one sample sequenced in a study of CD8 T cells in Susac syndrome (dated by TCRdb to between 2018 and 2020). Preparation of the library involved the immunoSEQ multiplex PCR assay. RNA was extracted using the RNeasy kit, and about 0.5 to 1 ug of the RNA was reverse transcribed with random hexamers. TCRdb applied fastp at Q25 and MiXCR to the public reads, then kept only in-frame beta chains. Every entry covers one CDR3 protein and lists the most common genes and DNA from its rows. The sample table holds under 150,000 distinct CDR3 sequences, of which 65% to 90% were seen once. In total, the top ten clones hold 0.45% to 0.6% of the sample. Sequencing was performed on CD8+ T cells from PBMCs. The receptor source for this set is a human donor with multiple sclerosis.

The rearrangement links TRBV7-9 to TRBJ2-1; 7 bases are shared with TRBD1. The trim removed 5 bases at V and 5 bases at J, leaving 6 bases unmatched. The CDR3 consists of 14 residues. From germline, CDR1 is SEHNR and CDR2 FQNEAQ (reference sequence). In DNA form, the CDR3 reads TGTGCCAGCAGCCTTCCGACAGGGAACAATGAGCAGTTCTTC. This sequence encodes CASSLPTGNNEQFF.

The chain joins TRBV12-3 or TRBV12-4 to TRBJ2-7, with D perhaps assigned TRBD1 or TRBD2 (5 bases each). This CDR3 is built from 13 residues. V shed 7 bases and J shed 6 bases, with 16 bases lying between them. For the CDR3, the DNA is TGTGCCAGCAACGGCCTCGTTGGGGGCGAGCAGTACTTC. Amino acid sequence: CASNGLVGGEQYF.

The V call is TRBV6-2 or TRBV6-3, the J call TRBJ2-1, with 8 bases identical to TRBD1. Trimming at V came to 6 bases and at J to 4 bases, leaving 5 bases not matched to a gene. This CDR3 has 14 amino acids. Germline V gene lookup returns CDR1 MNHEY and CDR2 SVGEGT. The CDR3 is CASSRQGTYNEQFF. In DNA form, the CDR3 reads TGTGCCAGCAGCAGACAGGGGACTTACAATGAGCAGTTCTTC.

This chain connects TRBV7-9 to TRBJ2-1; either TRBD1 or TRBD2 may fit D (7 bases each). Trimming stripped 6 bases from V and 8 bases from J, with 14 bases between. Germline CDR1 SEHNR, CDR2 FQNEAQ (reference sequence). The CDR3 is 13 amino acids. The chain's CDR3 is CASSDREGDEQFF. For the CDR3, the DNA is TGTGCCAGCAGTGACAGGGAGGGGGATGAGCAGTTCTTC.

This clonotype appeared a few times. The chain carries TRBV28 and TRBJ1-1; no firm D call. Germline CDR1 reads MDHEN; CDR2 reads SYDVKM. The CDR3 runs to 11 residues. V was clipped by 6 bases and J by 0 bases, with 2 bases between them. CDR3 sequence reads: CASRLNTEAFF. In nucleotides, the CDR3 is TGTGCCAGCAGATTGAACACTGAAGCTTTCTTT.

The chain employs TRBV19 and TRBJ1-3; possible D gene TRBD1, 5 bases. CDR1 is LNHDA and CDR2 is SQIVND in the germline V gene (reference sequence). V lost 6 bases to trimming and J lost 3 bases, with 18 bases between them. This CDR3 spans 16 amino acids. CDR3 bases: TGTGCCAGTAGCGGGACCGACGGTAGAAGTGGAAACACCATATATTTT. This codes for CASSGTDGRSGNTIYF.

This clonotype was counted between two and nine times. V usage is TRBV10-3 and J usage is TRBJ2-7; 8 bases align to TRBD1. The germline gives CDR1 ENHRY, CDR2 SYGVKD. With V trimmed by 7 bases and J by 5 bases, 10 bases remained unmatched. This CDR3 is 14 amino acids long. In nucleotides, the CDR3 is TGTGCCATCACAGACCGGACAGGGCCCCACGAGCAGTACTTC. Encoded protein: CAITDRTGPHEQYF.

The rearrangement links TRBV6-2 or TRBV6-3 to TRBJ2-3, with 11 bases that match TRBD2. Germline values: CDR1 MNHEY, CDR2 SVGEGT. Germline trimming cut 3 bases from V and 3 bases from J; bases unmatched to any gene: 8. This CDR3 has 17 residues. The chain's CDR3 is CASSYLAGGAGTDTQYF. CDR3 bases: TGTGCCAGCAGTTATCTAGCGGGAGGTGCGGGTACAGATACGCAGTATTTT.

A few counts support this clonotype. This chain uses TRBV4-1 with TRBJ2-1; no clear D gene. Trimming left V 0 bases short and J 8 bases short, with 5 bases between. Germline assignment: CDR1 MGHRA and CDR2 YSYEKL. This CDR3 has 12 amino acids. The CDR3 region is CASSQDFYEQFF. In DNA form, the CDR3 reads TGCGCCAGCAGCCAAGATTTTTATGAGCAGTTCTTC.

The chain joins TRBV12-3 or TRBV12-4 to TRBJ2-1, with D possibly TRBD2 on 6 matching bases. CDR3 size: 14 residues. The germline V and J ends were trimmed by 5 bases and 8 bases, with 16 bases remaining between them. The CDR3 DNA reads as TGTGCCAGCAGTCCCGAAAATAGGGAGGATGAGCAGTTCTTC. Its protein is CASSPENREDEQFF.

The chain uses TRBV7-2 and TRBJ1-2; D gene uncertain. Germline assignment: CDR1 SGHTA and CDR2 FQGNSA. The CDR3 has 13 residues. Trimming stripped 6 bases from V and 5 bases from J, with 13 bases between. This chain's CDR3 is CASSLRNWYGYTF. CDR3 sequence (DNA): TGTGCCAGCAGTCTGAGGAATTGGTATGGCTACACCTTC.